This TCR beta chain was sequenced for a study of shared clonotypes between healthy human individuals. The table came from immunoSEQ multiplex PCR; TCRdb's copy has only in-frame clones and leaves some out. The table includes over 1.5 million clones, 95% to 99% detected once. CDR3 size: 15 residues. The donors were all Caucasian adults (living in Nashville, Tennessee). This rearrangement joins TRBV21-1 to TRBJ2-1; no check of the table's D call, TRBD2, against the DNA was made. TRBV21-1 is labeled a pseudogene. Source material: naive CD4+ T cells sorted from blood. Subset indicated: CD45RA+ positively selected. This receptor was taken from a man aged 25 to 45 in good health. The CDR3 reads CARAGGAGSYNEQFF. CDR3 coding DNA: TGTGCCAGGGCCGGGGGGGCTGGCTCCTACAATGAGCAGTTCTTC.